This passage covers 21 T cell receptor beta chains from one sample sequenced in a study of CD8 T cells in Susac syndrome. Reverse transcription of roughly 0.45 to 1 ug RNA used random hexamers. From the immunoSEQ multiplex PCR reads, TCRdb called clonotypes with MiXCR, one entry per CDR3 protein. Of some 160,000 distinct CDR3 sequences detected, 92% appear once; the ten largest clones hold about 0.073%. Sequencing was performed on CD4+ T cells from PBMCs. The receptors originated from a human donor in good health.

The rearrangement links TRBV7-8 to TRBJ2-2; D may be TRBD1 (6 bases). Germline V gene sequence: CDR1 SGHVS, CDR2 FQNEAQ. CDR3 length: 16 residues. Trimming stripped 7 bases from V and 1 base from J, with 16 bases between. CDR3 DNA: TGTGCCAGCATCACCTACAGGGATAGGAACACCGGGGAGCTGTTTTTT. Translation: CASITYRDRNTGELFF.

The rearrangement uses TRBV12-3 or TRBV12-4 and TRBJ1-4; tentatively, D is TRBD1 (5 bases). The CDR3 consists of 14 residues. The ends were cut back, 8 bases at V and 6 bases at J, with 16 bases in the middle. This CDR3 is CASDAGRGHEKLFF. The CDR3 nucleotides read TGTGCCAGCGACGCGGGAAGGGGACATGAAAAACTGTTTTTT.

V gene TRBV15 combines with J gene TRBJ1-6, with 10 bases identical to TRBD1. From germline, CDR1 is LNHNV and CDR2 YYDKDF (reference sequence). The CDR3 spans 15 residues. V was clipped by 1 base and J by 9 bases; unmatched bases: 3. Here the CDR3 reads CATSRAGQGSSPLHF. The CDR3 DNA follows: TGTGCCACCAGCAGAGCGGGACAGGGGAGTTCACCCCTCCACTTT.

The chain carries TRBV2 and TRBJ2-2; 12 nucleotides agree with TRBD2. Trimming at V came to 6 bases and at J to 8 bases, leaving 10 bases not matched to a gene. CDR3 size: 16 residues. Germline CDR1 reads SNHLY; CDR2 reads FYNNEI. The CDR3 is CASRRTSGALGGELFF. CDR3 in DNA: TGTGCCAGCAGGAGGACTAGCGGGGCTCTAGGGGGGGAGCTGTTTTTT.

This clonotype was counted a single time. The CDR3 DNA reads as TGCAGTGCTAATACTAAGGGGGCCATTACCTACGAGCAGTACTTC. Its translation is CSANTKGAITYEQYF. This sequence joins TRBV20-1 and TRBJ2-7; TRBD1 matches 7 bases. V gave up 4 bases and J gave up 2 bases; unmatched junction bases: 11. Germline V gene lookup returns CDR1 DFQATT and CDR2 SNEGSKA (reference sequence). The CDR3 spans 15 residues.

V usage is TRBV4-2 and J usage is TRBJ2-7; a weak D match, TRBD2 (5 bases). The V end lost 1 base, the J end lost 1 base, and 11 bases lay between the germline ends. CDR1 LGHNA and CDR2 YNFKEQ come from the germline V gene. The CDR3 consists of 15 residues. The CDR3 reads CASSQGGSRSYEQYF. CDR3 in DNA: TGTGCCAGCAGCCAAGGAGGGAGTAGGTCCTACGAGCAGTACTTC.

The chain combines TRBV5-6 with TRBJ1-2; D possibly corresponds to TRBD1 (5 bases). CDR1 is SGHDT and CDR2 is YYEEEE in the germline V gene. V lost 4 bases and J lost 8, with 9 bases in between. The length of the CDR3 is 11 residues. The CDR3 loop reads CASSVRVGYTF. CDR3 coding DNA: TGTGCCAGCAGCGTCAGGGTCGGCTACACCTTC. Based on the CDR3 plus reference TRBV5-6 and TRBJ1-2, the full variable domain is DAGVTQSPTHLIKTRGQQVTLRCSPKSGHDTVSWYQQALGQGPQFIFQYYEEEERQRGNFPDRFSGHQFPNYSSELNVNALLLGDSALYLCASSVRVGYTFGSGTRLTVV.

The J gene is TRBJ2-3, the V gene TRBV6-5; possibly TRBD1 for D (6 bases). Germline CDR1 reads MNHEY; CDR2 reads SVGAGI. V was pared by 5 bases and J by 3 bases, with 15 bases between. The CDR3 is made up of 15 amino acids. The CDR3 DNA is TGTGCCAGCAGTATACAGGGATTTGGGACAGATACGCAGTATTTT. Its protein product is CASSIQGFGTDTQYF.

J is TRBJ2-7 and V is TRBV6-5; possible D gene TRBD2, 6 bases. The CDR3 consists of 15 residues. Germline V gene sequence: CDR1 MNHEY, CDR2 SVGAGI. With 2 bases removed from V and 0 bases from J, the gap between germline ends came to 11 bases. The CDR3 is CASSYQRRGSYEQYF. The DNA for the CDR3 is TGTGCCAGCAGTTACCAGAGGAGGGGCTCCTACGAGCAGTACTTC.

V and J are TRBV11-2 and TRBJ2-3; D not resolved. Germline CDR1 reads SGHAT; CDR2 reads FQNNGV. The CDR3 spans 16 residues. V was clipped by 2 bases and J by 4 bases, with 16 bases between them. The CDR3 sequence is CASSLRRFRAADTQYF. The CDR3 DNA sequence: TGTGCCAGCAGCTTACGTCGGTTCCGGGCCGCAGATACGCAGTATTTT.

The chain has TRBV20-1 and TRBJ1-2, with D possibly being TRBD1 (5 bases). CDR3 length: 10 amino acids. The germline V gene has CDR1 DFQATT and CDR2 SNEGSKA (reference sequence). V lost 6 bases and J lost 8, with 10 bases in between. This CDR3 reads CSAAGNGYTF. CDR3 nucleotides: TGCAGTGCGGCAGGGAACGGCTACACCTTC.

This chain joins TRBV27 and TRBJ2-5; 8 bases map to TRBD1. The CDR3 loop spans 15 amino acids. With V trimmed by 3 bases and J by 5 bases, 8 bases remained unmatched. In germline, CDR1 is MNHEY, CDR2 SMNVEV (reference sequence). The CDR3 loop reads CASSFGQGAGETQYF. The CDR3 DNA is TGTGCCAGCAGTTTTGGCCAGGGGGCAGGGGAGACCCAGTACTTC.

V usage is TRBV29-1 and J usage is TRBJ2-1; TRBD2 matches 11 bases. The CDR3 loop spans 18 amino acids. J gave up 3 bases and V 2 bases, and 12 bases lay outside the gene matches. Germline CDR1 is SQVTM and CDR2 is ANQGSEA. The CDR3 DNA reads TGCAGCGTTGAAAGTGAGGGGACTAGCGGCCTCCTCTACAATGAGCAGTTCTTC. This sequence encodes CSVESEGTSGLLYNEQFF.

The chain links TRBV6-6 to TRBJ2-7; D gene uncertain. Trimming removed 7 bases at V and 0 bases at J, with 10 bases between. The CDR3 length is 13 residues. Germline CDR1 reads MNHNY; CDR2 reads SVGAGI (reference sequence). CDR3: CASTQVPSYEQYF. CDR3 coding DNA: TGTGCCAGCACTCAAGTGCCCTCCTACGAGCAGTACTTC.

This clonotype was seen just once. The rearrangement joins TRBV7-9 to TRBJ1-1; no reliable D call. CDR3 length: 13 residues. From germline, CDR1 is SEHNR and CDR2 FQNEAQ (reference sequence). V shed 5 bases and J shed 12 bases, with 19 bases lying between them. CDR3 region: CASSPTAIRVPFF. CDR3 in DNA: TGTGCCAGCAGCCCTACTGCTATAAGGGTACCTTTCTTT.

V is TRBV12-3 or TRBV12-4 and J is TRBJ2-1; 9 bases map to TRBD2. V lost 6 bases, J lost 10 bases, and 7 bases stayed unmatched. There are 13 residues in the CDR3. The CDR3 DNA follows: TGTGCCAGCAGGATTAGCGGGGGTACGGAGCAGTTCTTC. Translation: CASRISGGTEQFF.

The CDR3 nucleotides read TGCAGTGCTAGAGAGGGTTTAAATTCACCCCTCCACTTT. Translation: CSAREGLNSPLHF. The chain carries TRBV20-1 and TRBJ1-6, with no clear D. There are 13 residues in the CDR3. The germline gives CDR1 DFQATT, CDR2 SNEGSKA (reference sequence). V lost 0 bases and J lost 7, with 7 bases in between.

The chain employs TRBV9 and TRBJ1-2; D is uncertain. Trimming took 4 bases from V and 5 from J, leaving 6 bases between them. The CDR3 spans 11 residues. Germline loops: CDR1 SGDLS, CDR2 YYNGEE. Here the CDR3 reads CASSWFYGYTF. The CDR3 DNA reads TGTGCCAGCAGCTGGTTTTATGGCTACACCTTC.

The CDR3 nucleotides are TGTGCCAGCAGTTACTCACGAGGGGGCTCTGGAAACACCATATATTTT. Amino acids: CASSYSRGGSGNTIYF. The chain employs TRBV6-6 and TRBJ1-3; TRBD1 is a possible D gene (6 bases). The CDR3 sequence is 16 residues long. The germline V and J ends were trimmed by 0 bases and 0 bases, with 9 bases remaining between them. The germline V gene has CDR1 MNHNY and CDR2 SVGAGI (reference sequence).

The chain employs TRBV29-1 and TRBJ2-7; TRBD1 matches at 9 bases. In germline, CDR1 is SQVTM, CDR2 ANQGSEA. The CDR3 runs to 16 residues. The trim removed 1 base at V and 0 bases at J, leaving 7 bases unmatched. This CDR3 reads CSVEVKDRGISYEQYF. The CDR3 nucleotides are TGCAGCGTTGAAGTTAAGGACAGGGGAATCTCCTACGAGCAGTACTTC.

The V and J genes are TRBV20-1 and TRBJ2-3, with D possibly being TRBD2 (6 bases). Looked up from germline, CDR1 is DFQATT and CDR2 is SNEGSKA (reference sequence). The CDR3 runs 13 residues. Trimming pared 3 bases from V and 5 bases from J, leaving 12 bases between. The CDR3 loop reads CSASRGSGDTQYF. As DNA, the CDR3 is TGCAGTGCTAGTCGGGGGTCGGGAGATACGCAGTATTTT.